Each of the 25 T cell receptor beta chains below was sequenced from the same sample in a study of shared clonotypes between healthy human individuals. Method: immunoSEQ multiplex PCR; TCRdb's copy keeps in-frame clones and lacks some. The table lists roughly 2 million clones, 90% to 95% of them singletons, with 0.13% in the top ten. Sequencing was carried out using naive CD4+ T cells sorted from blood. This sample's subset: CD45RA+ positively selected. These receptors were taken from a man younger than 35 in good health.

The chain employs TRBV30 and TRBJ1-5, with a tentative D call TRBD1 (5 bases). V lost 0 bases, J lost 9 bases, and 18 bases lay in between. The CDR3 length is 15 residues. Germline loops: CDR1 GTSNPN, CDR2 SVGIG (reference sequence). The CDR3 loop reads CAWSVLDSQFSPQHF. In nucleotides, the CDR3 is TGTGCCTGGAGTGTATTAGACAGCCAGTTTTCGCCCCAGCATTTT. The full variable domain, its missing parts supplied by reference TRBV30 and TRBJ1-5, is SQTIHQWPATLVQPVGSPLSLECTVEGTSNPNLYWYRQAAGRGLQLLFYSVGIGQISSEVPQNLSASRPQDRQFILSSKKLLLSDSGFYLCAWSVLDSQFSPQHFGDGTRLSIL.

CDR3 protein: CASSVRGQGLWGQPQHF. CDR3 nucleotides: TGTGCCAGCAGTGTCCGGGGACAGGGGCTCTGGGGGCAGCCCCAGCATTTT. V usage is TRBV6-1 and J usage is TRBJ1-5; 10 nucleotides agree with TRBD1. CDR3 length equals 17 residues. The V segment lost 4 bases and the J segment 7 bases; nucleotides outside the gene matches: 13. CDR1 and CDR2 (germline): MNHNS, SASEGT.

The rearrangement uses TRBV5-1 and TRBJ2-5, with TRBD1 identical over 9 bases. The germline CDR1 and CDR2 sequences are SGHRS and YFSETQ. The CDR3 length is 16 residues. The ends lost 2 bases at V and 5 bases at J; junction bases unmatched: 10. This CDR3 reads CASSFAGQGRGETQYF. In DNA form, the CDR3 reads TGCGCCAGCAGCTTTGCGGGACAGGGAAGAGGGGAGACCCAGTACTTC. Full variable domain (rest looked up from reference TRBV5-1 and TRBJ2-5): KAGVTQTPRYLIKTRGQQVTLSCSPISGHRSVSWYQQTPGQGLQFLFEYFSETQRNKGNFPGRFSGRQFSNSRSEMNVSTLELGDSALYLCASSFAGQGRGETQYFGPGTRLLVL.

Comments on this clone: Other DNA variants within this sample encode the same CDR3. V is TRBV27 and J is TRBJ2-7; 8 bases map to TRBD1. The length of the CDR3 is 12 residues. J lost 7 bases, V lost 6 bases, and 5 bases had no gene match. Germline V lookup: CDR1 MNHEY, CDR2 SMNVEV (reference sequence). CDR3 in amino acids: CASRRTGSEQYF. In DNA, the CDR3 is TGTGCCAGCAGGCGGACAGGGTCGGAGCAGTACTTC.

About this clone: A single base separates this from a much larger clone, so it may be a read error. The rearrangement joins TRBV25-1 to TRBJ2-2; tentative D call: TRBD2 (7 bases). The germline V and J ends were trimmed by 3 bases and 5 bases, with 16 bases remaining between them. This CDR3 contains 16 residues. Germline CDR1 reads MGHDK; CDR2 reads SYGVNS. CDR3 region: CASSDVGGGYTGELFF. The DNA for the CDR3 is TGTGCCAGCAGTGACGTAGGCGGGGGCTATACCGGGGAGCTGTTTTTT.

The J gene is TRBJ2-7, the V gene TRBV7-9; D is unclear. Trimming removed 3 bases from V and 2 bases from J, with 8 bases in between. Germline V gives CDR1 SEHNR, CDR2 FQNEAQ (reference sequence). The CDR3 extends over 13 amino acids. The CDR3 reads CASSLSNAYEQYF. Here the CDR3 DNA reads TGTGCCAGCAGCTTGTCCAACGCCTACGAGCAGTACTTC.

This clone has only one observation. The chain joins TRBV18 to TRBJ2-1; 9 nucleotides align to TRBD1. The CDR3 extends over 16 amino acids. With V trimmed by 5 bases and J by 6 bases, 11 bases remained unmatched. CDR1 and CDR2 from the germline V gene are KGHSH and LQKENI. The DNA of the CDR3 is TGTGCCAGCTCATCCACCGGGACAGGGATATTCAATGAGCAGTTCTTC. Protein product: CASSSTGTGIFNEQFF.

The V and J genes are TRBV10-3 and TRBJ1-3; D is possibly TRBD1 (5 bases). Trimming left V 7 bases short and J 2 bases short, with 9 bases between. In germline, CDR1 is ENHRY, CDR2 SYGVKD. The CDR3 extends over 13 amino acids. CDR3 nucleotide sequence: TGTGCCATCACGGGGGGAACTGGAAACACCATATATTTT. Its translation is CAITGGTGNTIYF.

The rearrangement joins TRBV27 to TRBJ1-1, with D hard to call. CDR3 size: 13 residues. Trimming removed 2 bases from V and 4 bases from J, with 8 bases in between. Germline V gene lookup returns CDR1 MNHEY and CDR2 SMNVEV (reference sequence). CDR3 bases: TGTGCCAGCAGTTTACACGGGTCCACTGAAGCTTTCTTT. This encodes CASSLHGSTEAFF.

This chain links TRBV7-9 with TRBJ1-1; TRBD1 agrees at 11 bases. Germline values: CDR1 SEHNR, CDR2 FQNEAQ (reference sequence). Germline trimming cut 2 bases from V and 0 bases from J; bases unmatched to any gene: 5. The CDR3 loop spans 17 amino acids. CDR3 protein: CASSLKRDRGMNTEAFF. CDR3 nucleotide sequence: TGTGCCAGCAGCTTAAAGCGGGACAGGGGGATGAACACTGAAGCTTTCTTT.

As regards this clone: Without the conserved terminal phenylalanine or tryptophan, this CDR3 likely stems from a read error. The DNA is omitted, as the CDR3 cannot be located on it reliably, and the CDR3 follows TCRdb's listing. The CDR3 region is CASSLGYSGISAY. The chain has TRBV11-2 and TRBJ2-7; TRBD2 is the table's D call, not checked against the DNA. From its first to its last residue, the CDR3 has 13 amino acids. The V gene's germline CDR1 is SGHAT and CDR2 FQNNGV.

The V and J genes are TRBV19 and TRBJ2-3; no clear D gene. Trimming cost V 0 bases and J 6 bases, with 10 bases left between them. Per the germline V gene, CDR1 is LNHDA and CDR2 is SQIVND (reference sequence). This CDR3 is 14 amino acids long. This CDR3 is CASSIEGWKDTQYF. The DNA of the CDR3 is TGTGCCAGTAGTATAGAGGGGTGGAAGGATACGCAGTATTTT. Complete variable domain (other parts from reference TRBV19 and TRBJ2-3): DGGITQSPKYLFRKEGQNVTLSCEQNLNHDAMYWYRQDPGQGLRLIYYSQIVNDFQKGDIAEGYSVSREKKESFPLTVTSAQKNPTAFYLCASSIEGWKDTQYFGPGTRLTVL.

This chain links TRBV20-1 with TRBJ2-5; D ambiguous. The germline V gene has CDR1 DFQATT and CDR2 SNEGSKA (reference sequence). The CDR3 is made up of 11 amino acids. Trimming took 8 bases from V and 1 from J, leaving 8 bases between them. The CDR3 here is CSPRFQETQYF. CDR3 DNA sequence: TGCAGTCCAAGGTTCCAAGAGACCCAGTACTTC.

The genes are TRBV30 and TRBJ2-5, with D unresolved. CDR1 GTSNPN and CDR2 SVGIG come from the germline V gene (reference sequence). V lost 0 bases to trimming and J lost 1 base, with 9 bases between them. The CDR3 consists of 14 residues. CDR3 DNA sequence: TGTGCCTGGAGTGTGGTGCCCCCCCAAGAGACCCAGTACTTC. Protein: CAWSVVPPQETQYF.

The rearrangement joins TRBV18 to TRBJ1-3; a possible D gene is TRBD1 (5 bases). The CDR3 has 16 amino acids. Trimming removed 5 bases at V and 0 bases at J, with 14 bases between. Germline V gene sequence: CDR1 KGHSH, CDR2 LQKENI. CDR3 protein: CASSTGTLSSGNTIYF. The CDR3 bases are TGTGCCAGCTCAACCGGGACGCTGAGCTCTGGAAACACCATATATTTT.

This clone was seen only once. The rearrangement joins TRBV5-4 to TRBJ1-3; TRBD1 matches at 7 bases. Germline lookup yields CDR1 SGHNT and CDR2 YYREEE (reference sequence). The V gene end was trimmed by 4 bases and the J gene end by 6 bases; junction bases not matched to a gene: 4. This CDR3 is built from 13 residues. This chain's CDR3 is CASSTGVENTIYF. The CDR3 bases are TGTGCCAGCAGCACAGGGGTGGAAAACACCATATATTTT.

This clone was recorded only once. The rearrangement uses TRBV6-5 and TRBJ2-7, with D perhaps matching TRBD1 (5 bases). CDR3 length: 13 residues. Per germline, CDR1 MNHEY and CDR2 SVGAGI. Trimming stripped 5 bases from V and 3 bases from J, with 11 bases between. As DNA, the CDR3 is TGTGCCAGCAGTACAGGTCTCCACTACGAGCAGTACTTC. This codes for CASSTGLHYEQYF.

The chain is built from TRBV13 and TRBJ1-3; the match to TRBD1 covers 7 bases. Germline loops: CDR1 PRHDT, CDR2 FYEKMQ (reference sequence). The CDR3 totals 17 residues. The trim removed 5 bases at V and 3 bases at J, leaving 13 bases unmatched. The CDR3 sequence is CASSPFSTGWFGNTIYF. The CDR3 DNA reads as TGTGCCAGCAGCCCGTTCTCGACAGGGTGGTTTGGAAACACCATATATTTT.

V gene TRBV7-6 combines with J gene TRBJ2-7; 8 nucleotides line up with TRBD2. Trimming cost V 3 bases and J 2 bases; bases outside gene matches: 6. The germline V gene has CDR1 SGHVS and CDR2 FNYEAQ. This CDR3 is 15 amino acids long. The CDR3 DNA follows: TGTGCCAGCAGCTTGGATAGCGGGAAGCCCTACGAGCAGTACTTC. It specifies CASSLDSGKPYEQYF.

In nucleotides, the CDR3 is TGCGCCAGCAGCTTGGATCCTAGCGGGGTAAAAATAGCCAAAAACATTCAGTACTTC. This translates into CASSLDPSGVKIAKNIQYF. The chain combines TRBV5-1 with TRBJ2-4, with TRBD2 identical over 9 bases. CDR1 is SGHRS and CDR2 is YFSETQ in the germline V gene. There are 19 residues in the CDR3. V shed 0 bases and J 0 bases; nucleotides not matched to a gene: 10.

The V gene is TRBV6-5, the J gene TRBJ1-2; D is unresolved. The germline V and J ends were trimmed by 0 bases and 2 bases, with 10 bases remaining between them. There are 15 residues in the CDR3. Germline CDR1 and CDR2: MNHEY and SVGAGI. The CDR3 coding sequence is TGTGCCAGCAGTTACTCTGAGGCGGGGAACTATGGCTACACCTTC. Translating it yields CASSYSEAGNYGYTF.

The chain carries TRBV6-5 and TRBJ2-7; D is unresolved. Germline-derived CDR1 and CDR2 are MNHEY and SVGAGI. With 4 bases removed from V and 0 bases from J, the gap between germline ends came to 10 bases. The CDR3 covers 14 residues. The CDR3 DNA follows: TGTGCCAGCAGTTTCAGGATTAGCTCCTACGAGCAGTACTTC. Translation gives CASSFRISSYEQYF.

J is TRBJ1-5 and V is TRBV10-3; D is undetermined. The CDR3 loop spans 19 amino acids. V lost 0 bases and J lost 0, with 18 bases in between. In germline, CDR1 is ENHRY, CDR2 SYGVKD. DNA of the CDR3: TGTGCCATCAGTGAGTCGATAAGTTTAGACGGAAATAGCAATCAGCCCCAGCATTTT. It codes for CAISESISLDGNSNQPQHF.

This sequence joins TRBV29-1 and TRBJ1-2; 8 bases fit TRBD1. J was trimmed by 6 bases and V by 7 bases; bases with no gene match: 4. The CDR3 runs 11 residues. The V gene's germline CDR1 is SQVTM and CDR2 ANQGSEA. In DNA, the CDR3 is TGCAGCGGAGGACAGGGACATGGCTACACCTTC. This translates into CSGGQGHGYTF.

As to this clone: Since the CDR3 does not end with the conserved phenylalanine or tryptophan, this likely comes from a read error. Because the CDR3's place on the DNA is in doubt, the DNA is left out and the CDR3 is given as listed by TCRdb. This rearrangement joins TRBV2 to TRBJ1-1; no check of the table's D call, TRBD1, against the DNA was made. The germline V gene has CDR1 SNHLY and CDR2 FYNNEI. The CDR3 totals 12 residues, both ends included. CDR3 protein: CASSEEGQAVSI.